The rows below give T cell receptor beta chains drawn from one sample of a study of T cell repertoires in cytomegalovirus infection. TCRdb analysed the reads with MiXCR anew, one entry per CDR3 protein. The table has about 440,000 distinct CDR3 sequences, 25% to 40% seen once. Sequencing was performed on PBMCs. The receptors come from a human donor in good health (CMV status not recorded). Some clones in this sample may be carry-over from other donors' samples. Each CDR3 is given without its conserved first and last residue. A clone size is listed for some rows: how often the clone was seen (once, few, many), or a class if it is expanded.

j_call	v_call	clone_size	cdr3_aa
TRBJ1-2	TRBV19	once	ASSIRDRAGLAGYT
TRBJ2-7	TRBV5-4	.	ASSFASGGTYEQY
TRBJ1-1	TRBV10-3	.	AISESPRQALNTEAF
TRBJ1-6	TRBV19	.	ATGRDFFNSPLH
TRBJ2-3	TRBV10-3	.	AISAELAQLDTQY
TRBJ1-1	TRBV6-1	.	ASRTATGRMNTEAF
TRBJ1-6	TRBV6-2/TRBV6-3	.	ASRDSRRDNSPLH
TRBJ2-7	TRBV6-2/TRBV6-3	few	ASNPGLATEQY
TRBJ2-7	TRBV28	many	ASSFLQGSGEQY
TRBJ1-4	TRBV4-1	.	ASSHRVREKLF
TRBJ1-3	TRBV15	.	ATSRRGTSRNTIY
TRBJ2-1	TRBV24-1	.	ATSDPGLAGSSYNEQF
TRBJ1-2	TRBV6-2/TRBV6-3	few	ASIQSTGSSGYT
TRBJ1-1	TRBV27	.	ASSSPAGTEAF
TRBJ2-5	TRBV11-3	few	ASSHSPTALKETQY
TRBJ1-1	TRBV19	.	ASSAGRTRPVEAF
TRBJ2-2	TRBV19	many	ASSSGTPNTGELF
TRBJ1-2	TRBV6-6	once	ASSLQDNYGYT
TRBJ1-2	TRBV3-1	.	ASSLTGFNYGYT
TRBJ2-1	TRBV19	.	ASSTGTSNEQF
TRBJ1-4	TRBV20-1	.	SARGHGFNEKLF
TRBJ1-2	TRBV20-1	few	SASPGQTLNYGYT
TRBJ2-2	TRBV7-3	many	ASSLGGGANTGELF
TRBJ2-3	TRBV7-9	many	ASSPSGGRDTQY
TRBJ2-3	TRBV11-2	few	ASSLHPGTDTQY
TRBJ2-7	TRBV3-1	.	ASSQAIPPYEQY
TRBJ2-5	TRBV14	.	ASSQDLYMASGVWYQETQY
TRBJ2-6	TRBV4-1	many	ASSPLVSSGANVLT